Presented here are 8 T cell receptor beta chains from one specimen sequenced in a study of cytomegalovirus exposure and HLA in healthy donors. In the PCR, 60 Vbeta and 13 Jbeta primers were used. Clones were read by immunoSEQ multiplex PCR, and TCRdb kept only the in-frame ones, dropping some. The table shows approximately 90,000 clones, with around 77% occurring only once. Sequencing was performed on PBMCs. Every receptor here comes from a man aged 25 to 45 in good health and CMV-seronegative.

This chain joins TRBV7-2 and TRBJ1-1; no clear D gene. Germline V gene data show CDR1 as SGHTA and CDR2 as FQGNSA. The CDR3 consists of 13 residues. V was cut by 1 base and J by 3 bases, with 6 bases left in between. The CDR3 sequence: CASSLVGDTEAFF. In DNA, the CDR3 is TGTGCCAGCAGCTTAGTCGGGGACACTGAAGCTTTCTTT.

The CDR3 nucleotides are TGTGCCAGCAGGACCGGACAGGGTGGTTCACCCCTCCACTTT. It is translated as CASRTGQGGSPLHF. The rearrangement links TRBV2 to TRBJ1-6; 8 nucleotides line up with TRBD1. V lost 6 bases to trimming and J lost 9 bases; unmatched junction nucleotides: 7. The CDR3 has 14 amino acids. Germline V gene sequence: CDR1 SNHLY, CDR2 FYNNEI.

The rearrangement links TRBV7-9 to TRBJ2-1; D remains ambiguous. Germline assignment: CDR1 SEHNR and CDR2 FQNEAQ (reference sequence). V lost 1 base to trimming and J lost 0 bases, with 10 bases between them. The CDR3 runs 16 residues. The CDR3 region is CASSLVALSSYNEQFF. The CDR3 DNA sequence: TGTGCCAGCAGCTTAGTTGCGTTGAGCTCCTACAATGAGCAGTTCTTC.

This sequence joins TRBV4-1 and TRBJ2-1; 10 bases align to TRBD2. Trimming at V came to 4 bases and at J to 4 bases, leaving 4 bases not matched to a gene. The CDR3 has 15 residues. CDR1 MGHRA and CDR2 YSYEKL come from the germline V gene. The DNA for the CDR3 is TGCGCCAGCAGCCCGGGACTAGCGCGATACAATGAGCAGTTCTTC. Translated, it gives CASSPGLARYNEQFF.

This clone has more than one count but fewer than ten. This sample includes further DNA sequences coding for the same CDR3. This chain uses TRBV5-4 with TRBJ1-1; D is possibly TRBD1 (5 bases). The ends were cut back, 0 bases at V and 1 base at J, with 10 bases in the middle. Germline V gene sequence: CDR1 SGHNT, CDR2 YYREEE (reference sequence). The CDR3 sequence is 15 residues long. CDR3 sequence: CASSLVAGGNTEAFF. CDR3 coding DNA: TGTGCCAGCAGCTTGGTGGCCGGGGGGAACACTGAAGCTTTCTTT.

The chain couples TRBV5-4 to TRBJ2-7, with 12 nucleotides matching TRBD2. J lost 5 bases, V lost 1 base, and 4 bases had no gene match. The V gene's germline CDR1 is SGHNT and CDR2 YYREEE (reference sequence). There are 15 residues in the CDR3. The CDR3 DNA is TGTGCCAGCAGCTTGAGTGGACTAGCGGGGAACGAGCAGTACTTC. Translation gives CASSLSGLAGNEQYF.

This clone was seen a handful of times. The genes are TRBV19 and TRBJ2-3, with 10 bases aligning to TRBD2. Trimming removed 6 bases from V and 1 base from J; junction bases left unmatched: 4. Germline V gives CDR1 LNHDA, CDR2 SQIVND (reference sequence). This CDR3 spans 15 amino acids. The CDR3 protein is CASSSGTSGTDTQYF. CDR3 nucleotides: TGTGCCAGTAGCTCCGGGACTAGCGGCACAGATACGCAGTATTTT.

This rearrangement joins TRBV5-1 to TRBJ1-4, with TRBD1 matching over 8 bases. The V and J ends lost 4 bases and 0 bases, in that order; junction bases with no gene match: 5. The CDR3 covers 16 residues. Germline loops: CDR1 SGHRS, CDR2 YFSETQ. The CDR3 spells CASSSTGGATNEKLFF. The CDR3 DNA sequence: TGCGCCAGCAGCAGCACAGGGGGAGCAACTAATGAAAAACTGTTTTTT.